The 14 T cell receptor beta chains given below trace back to one sample, sequenced in a study of T cells in Graves' hyperthyroidism and ophthalmopathy (dated by TCRdb to about 2019). Library preparation used multiplex PCR. TCRdb names Illumina HiSeq 2000 as the instrument used. The TCR beta CDR3 regions were amplified from the RNA transcripts. The first round of RT-PCR for the TCR CDR3 was performed with the HTBI primer set and the Qiagen OneStep RT-PCR kit. TCRdb trimmed public reads at Q25 via fastp, called clones via MiXCR and kept in-frame beta chains. For every CDR3 protein sequence, its rows merge into one entry that carries the most common genes and DNA. A total of a few hundred thousand distinct CDR3 sequences appear in this sample, approximately 15% of them only once. The ten largest clones represent around a third of the sample. Material for sequencing was blood. Every receptor here comes from a woman in her twenties or thirties with Graves' hyperthyroidism.

This clonotype was seen ten or more times. The chain employs TRBV7-9 and TRBJ2-5, with 9 nucleotides matching TRBD2. CDR1 and CDR2 from the germline V gene are SEHNR and FQNEAQ (reference sequence). The V and J ends lost 4 bases and 11 bases, in that order; junction bases with no gene match: 14. This CDR3 has 15 residues. The CDR3 is CASSSSSAGGFGQYF. The CDR3 bases are TGTGCCAGCAGCTCTTCGAGCGCGGGAGGGTTCGGTCAGTACTTC. The whole variable domain, filled in from reference TRBV7-9 and TRBJ2-5, reads DTGVSQNPRHKITKRGQNVTFRCDPISEHNRLYWYRQTLGQGPEFLTYFQNEAQLEKSRLLSDRFSAERPKGSFSTLEIQRTEQGDSAMYLCASSSSSAGGFGQYFGPGTRLLVL.

The sample holds many counts of this clonotype. The chain has TRBV2 and TRBJ2-1, with 9 bases that match TRBD2. The length of the CDR3 is 15 residues. After removal of 2 bases from V and 5 bases from J, the junction contained 4 bases not matched to a gene. Germline V gene data show CDR1 as SNHLY and CDR2 as FYNNEI. CDR3 protein: CASSENSGGDNEQFF. DNA of the CDR3: TGTGCCAGCAGTGAAAATAGCGGGGGAGACAATGAGCAGTTCTTC.

The chain joins TRBV29-1 to TRBJ2-7; 10 positions match TRBD2. Per the germline V gene, CDR1 is SQVTM and CDR2 is ANQGSEA. Germline trimming cut 7 bases from V and 4 bases from J; bases unmatched to any gene: 7. CDR3 length: 13 amino acids. CDR3 region: CSAASSGSYEQYF. In DNA, the CDR3 is TGCAGCGCCGCCTCTAGCGGGAGTTACGAGCAGTACTTC.

This clonotype was recorded a few times. This rearrangement joins TRBV6-1 to TRBJ1-2; no clear D gene. V gave up 8 bases and J gave up 3 bases, with 13 bases separating them. This CDR3 region has 13 residues. Germline-derived CDR1 and CDR2 are MNHNS and SASEGT. The CDR3 reads CASLPREDYGYTF. The CDR3 bases are TGTGCCAGCCTACCCCGGGAAGACTATGGCTACACCTTC.

This clonotype was detected ten times or more. V usage is TRBV12-3 or TRBV12-4 and J usage is TRBJ2-7; 7 nucleotides line up with TRBD2. Trimming took 3 bases from V and 4 from J; bases not matched to a gene: 12. This CDR3 contains 16 residues. The CDR3 protein is CASSLEGGSGRYEQYF. CDR3 nucleotide sequence: TGTGCCAGCAGTTTGGAGGGAGGGTCAGGGAGGTACGAGCAGTACTTC.

In its sample, this clonotype was seen once. The CDR3 spells CAISEGDRGAYEQYF. For the CDR3, the DNA is TGTGCCATCAGTGAAGGGGACAGGGGAGCCTACGAGCAGTACTTC. The chain is built from TRBV10-3 and TRBJ2-7, with 10 bases lining up with TRBD1. CDR3 length: 15 amino acids. Germline-derived CDR1 and CDR2 are ENHRY and SYGVKD. J lost 2 bases, V lost 3 bases, and 4 bases had no gene match.

There are a few counts of this clonotype. The V call is TRBV5-6, the J call TRBJ2-3, with TRBD2 matching 9 bases. The CDR3 runs to 16 residues. Germline V CDR1 and CDR2: SGHDT, YYEEEE. V lost 0 bases, J lost 5 bases, and 7 bases stayed unmatched. In DNA, the CDR3 is TGTGCCAGCAGCTTGGTTAGCGGGAGCTCAGGAGATACGCAGTATTTT. Translation: CASSLVSGSSGDTQYF.

This clonotype was seen more than once but under ten times. The V and J genes are TRBV20-1 and TRBJ1-4, with D possibly matching TRBD1 (6 bases). The V gene lost 6 bases and the J gene lost 2 bases, with 10 bases spanning the gap. Germline V gene data show CDR1 as DFQATT and CDR2 as SNEGSKA (reference sequence). This CDR3 is 13 amino acids long. CDR3 sequence (DNA): TGCAGTGCCGGGGGCTCGACTAATGAAAAACTGTTTTTT. Protein sequence: CSAGGSTNEKLFF.

This clonotype was seen more than once but under ten times. This chain links TRBV15 with TRBJ2-3; no firm D call. Germline-derived CDR1 and CDR2 are LNHNV and YYDKDF (reference sequence). V was clipped by 3 bases and J by 4 bases, with 8 bases between them. CDR3 length: 13 amino acids. As DNA, the CDR3 is TGTGCCACCAGCAGTCGGTGGGCAGATACGCAGTATTTT. Protein sequence: CATSSRWADTQYF.

Regarding this clonotype: A much larger clone differs by one base, so this may be a read error. The chain combines TRBV7-3 with TRBJ1-1, with 7 bases lining up with TRBD1. Germline CDR1 reads SGHTA; CDR2 reads FQGTGA. The CDR3 covers 14 residues. CDR3 residues: CASSSHTGADEASF. The CDR3 DNA reads as TGTGCCAGCAGCTCCCATACAGGGGCCGATGAAGCTTCCTTT. Together with reference TRBV7-3 and TRBJ1-1, the CDR3 gives the full variable domain: GAGVSQTPSNKVTEKGKYVELRCDPISGHTALYWYRQSLGQGPEFLIYFQGTGAADDSGLPNDRFFAVRPEGSVSTLKIQRTERGDSAVYLCASSSHTGADEASFGQGTRLTVV.

The gene calls are TRBV6-2 or TRBV6-3 and TRBJ2-5, with 9 bases fitting TRBD2. After removal of 2 bases from V and 4 bases from J, the junction contained 8 bases not matched to a gene. Germline lookup yields CDR1 MNHEY and CDR2 SVGEGT. The CDR3 sequence is 16 residues long. The CDR3 region has the DNA TGTGCCAGCAGTTACGGTTTGCGGGAGGGCGTAGAGACCCAGTACTTC. It yields the protein CASSYGLREGVETQYF.

This clonotype was seen ten or more times. This rearrangement joins TRBV18 to TRBJ2-7; D is unresolved. Germline lookup yields CDR1 KGHSH and CDR2 LQKENI. V was shortened by 3 bases and J by 4 bases, with 7 bases between the two germline ends. The CDR3 contains 12 residues. CDR3: CASSPTIYEQYF. DNA of the CDR3: TGTGCCAGCTCACCTACGATATACGAGCAGTACTTC. The variable domain in full, completed from reference TRBV18 and TRBJ2-7, reads NAGVMQNPRHLVRRRGQEARLRCSPMKGHSHVYWYRQLPEEGLKFMVYLQKENIIDESGMPKERFSAEFPKEGPSILRIQQVVRGDSAAYFCASSPTIYEQYFGPGTRLTVT.

Many counts were recorded for this clonotype. This chain uses TRBV28 with TRBJ1-2, with a tentative D call TRBD1 (5 bases). The V end was cut by 1 base, the J end by 10 bases, with 19 bases between. From germline, CDR1 is MDHEN and CDR2 SYDVKM. This CDR3 is 15 amino acids long. CDR3 loop: CASSLSGAGTDYYTF. The CDR3 region has the DNA TGTGCCAGCAGTTTATCGGGCGCAGGGACGGACTACTACACCTTC.

The chain carries TRBV6-1 and TRBJ1-3; D call uncertain. The germline V gene encodes CDR1 MNHNS and CDR2 SASEGT. V dropped 3 bases and J dropped 0 bases, with 9 bases sitting between them. This CDR3 comprises 15 residues. CDR3 protein: CASSEEGGSGNTIYF. The CDR3 nucleotides read TGTGCCAGCAGTGAGGAGGGAGGCTCTGGAAACACCATATATTTT.